A selection of T cell receptor beta chains follows, all from one sample in a study of blood T cell repertoires in COVID-19. The repertoire was sequenced with immunoSEQ multiplex PCR; TCRdb's copy has only in-frame clones and lacks some. The sample includes 130,000 to 150,000 clones, 82% of them seen just once. The sequencing input was peripheral blood. These receptors all come from a human donor with acute or convalescent COVID-19. The donor label of this sample is uncertain. CDR3s include the opening cysteine and the closing phenylalanine or tryptophan. The order of the fields is clone size, J gene, D gene, V gene, CDR3 protein, CDR3 DNA. The D gene is left open where the match is weak. Not every row has a clone size; where given, it reads once, few, many or a size class.

.,TRBJ2-5,TRBD2,TRBV7-2,CASRQKRGAQETQYF,TGTGCCAGCAGACAAAAGCGGGGGGCTCAAGAGACCCAGTACTTC
.,TRBJ1-2,TRBD1,TRBV4-2,CASSGNDRGIYGYTF,TGTGCCAGCAGCGGCAACGACAGGGGGATCTATGGCTACACCTTC
.,TRBJ1-1,.,TRBV5-1,CASSFGAGANTEAFF,TGCGCCAGCAGCTTCGGGGCAGGGGCGAACACTGAAGCTTTCTTT
few,TRBJ2-2,TRBD2,TRBV4-1,CASSHRSGGARNTGELFF,TGCGCCAGCAGCCATAGAAGCGGGGGGGCCCGGAACACCGGGGAGCTGTTTTTT
.,TRBJ2-7,.,TRBV6-2/TRBV6-3,CASSTREAQYF,TGTGCCAGCAGTACCAGGGAAGCACAGTACTTC
few,TRBJ2-7,.,TRBV29-1,CSALALYTGPPYEQYF,TGCAGCGCTCTCGCCCTCTACACAGGCCCCCCTTACGAGCAGTACTTC
.,TRBJ1-4,TRBD1,TRBV6-5,CASIRDRTNEKLFF,TGTGCCAGCATTAGGGACAGGACTAATGAAAAACTGTTTTTT
once,TRBJ1-5,.,TRBV27,CASSFSRGTGLGNQPQHF,TGTGCCAGCAGTTTTTCTCGGGGCACAGGGCTGGGCAATCAGCCCCAGCATTTT
few,TRBJ1-2,.,TRBV25-1,CASRQTGSYGYTF,TGTGCCAGCAGGCAGACAGGCTCCTATGGCTACACCTTC
.,TRBJ1-2,.,TRBV30,CAWRAPQVPSSLYGYTF,TGTGCCTGGAGGGCCCCACAGGTTCCCTCTTCTCTTTATGGCTACACCTTC
few,TRBJ2-1,.,TRBV2,CASWDTKPYNEQFF,TGTGCCAGCTGGGACACGAAGCCCTACAATGAGCAGTTCTTC
.,TRBJ1-2,.,TRBV9,CASSGIPGANYGYTF,TGTGCCAGCAGCGGAATTCCAGGGGCTAACTATGGCTACACCTTC
once,TRBJ1-2,.,TRBV6-5,CASSYSGREYGYTF,TGTGCCAGCAGTTACTCGGGCAGAGAATATGGCTACACCTTC
.,TRBJ2-7,TRBD1,TRBV4-1,CASSQGTGGLYEQYF,TGCGCCAGCAGCCAAGGGACAGGGGGCCTCTACGAGCAGTACTTC
.,TRBJ1-5,.,TRBV2,CASSAGQPQHF,TGTGCCAGCAGTGCGGGTCAGCCCCAGCATTTT
few,TRBJ2-7,TRBD2,TRBV27,CASSLSAGGVYEQYF,TGTGCCAGCAGTTTATCAGCGGGGGGCGTCTACGAGCAGTACTTC
once,TRBJ2-2,TRBD1,TRBV7-3,CASSLDRVELFF,TGTGCCAGCAGCTTGGACAGGGTGGAGCTGTTTTTT
.,TRBJ2-5,.,TRBV14,CASSQERATQYF,TGTGCCAGCAGCCAAGAGAGGGCGACCCAGTACTTC
.,TRBJ1-6,.,TRBV5-4,CASTVGQPNSPLHF,TGTGCCAGCACCGTTGGACAGCCAAATTCACCCCTCCACTTT
.,TRBJ2-7,TRBD1,TRBV29-1,CSVGSGTGTYEQYF,TGCAGCGTTGGGAGCGGGACAGGGACCTACGAGCAGTACTTC
.,TRBJ1-2,.,TRBV7-8,CASSLGGGGYTF,TGTGCCAGCAGCTTAGGGGGAGGTGGCTACACCTTC
.,TRBJ2-3,TRBD2,TRBV9,CASSPRGFSTDTQYF,TGTGCCAGCAGCCCGCGGGGGTTTAGCACAGATACGCAGTATTTT
.,TRBJ1-1,TRBD1,TRBV11-2,CASSLERRGPSTEAFF,TGTGCCAGCAGCTTAGAGCGCAGGGGGCCCTCCACTGAAGCTTTCTTT
.,TRBJ1-3,.,TRBV7-2,CASSPQGTLGNTIYF,TGTGCCAGCAGCCCTCAAGGGACACTCGGAAACACCATATATTTT
.,TRBJ1-1,TRBD1,TRBV5-1,CASSSTGGNTEAFF,TGCGCCAGCAGCTCGACAGGGGGGAACACTGAAGCTTTCTTT
.,TRBJ1-4,.,TRBV5-8,CASSFRGSTNEKLFF,TGTGCCAGCAGCTTCCGAGGATCGACTAATGAAAAACTGTTTTTT
.,TRBJ1-6,TRBD1,TRBV7-3,CASSSHRGRNSPLHF,TGTGCCAGCAGCTCTCACAGGGGGCGGAATTCACCCCTCCACTTT
.,TRBJ1-6,TRBD1,TRBV27,CASSHDRGESPLHF,TGTGCCAGCAGCCACGACAGGGGAGAGTCACCCCTCCACTTT
.,TRBJ1-5,.,TRBV21-1,CASILTGGHQPQHF,TGTGCCAGCATCCTAACGGGGGGGCATCAGCCCCAGCATTTT
.,TRBJ1-3,TRBD1,TRBV6-5,CASSPDRGPGNTIYF,TGTGCCAGCAGCCCGGACAGGGGGCCTGGAAACACCATATATTTT
.,TRBJ2-3,TRBD2,TRBV3-1/TRBV3-2,CASSHERTSGGLDTQYF,TGTGCCAGCAGCCATGAACGGACTAGCGGGGGCTTGGATACGCAGTATTTT
.,TRBJ2-4,TRBD1,TRBV4-2,CASSQQPLRGRLGDIQYF,TGTGCCAGCAGCCAACAGCCGCTTAGGGGGCGCCTCGGGGACATTCAGTACTTC